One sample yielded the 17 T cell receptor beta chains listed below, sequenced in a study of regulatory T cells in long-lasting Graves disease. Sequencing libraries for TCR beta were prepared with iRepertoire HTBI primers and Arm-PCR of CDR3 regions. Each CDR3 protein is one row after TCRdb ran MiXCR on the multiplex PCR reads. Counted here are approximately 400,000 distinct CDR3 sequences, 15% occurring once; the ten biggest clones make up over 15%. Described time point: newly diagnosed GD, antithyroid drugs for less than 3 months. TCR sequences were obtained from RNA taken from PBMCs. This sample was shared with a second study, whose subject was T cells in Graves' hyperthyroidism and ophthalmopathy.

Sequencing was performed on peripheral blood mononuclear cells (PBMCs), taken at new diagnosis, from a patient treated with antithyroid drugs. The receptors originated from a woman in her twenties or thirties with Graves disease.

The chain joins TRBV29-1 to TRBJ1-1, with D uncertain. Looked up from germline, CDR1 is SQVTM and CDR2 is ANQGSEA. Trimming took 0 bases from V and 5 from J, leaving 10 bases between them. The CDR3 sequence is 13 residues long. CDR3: CSVEDAYGTEAFF. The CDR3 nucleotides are TGCAGCGTTGAAGACGCCTATGGGACTGAAGCTTTCTTT.

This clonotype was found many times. The CDR3 DNA is TGTGCCAGCAGCCCGGGACTACCCTCCTACGAGCAGTACTTC. Residues: CASSPGLPSYEQYF. The chain has TRBV12-3 or TRBV12-4 and TRBJ2-7; 7 bases match TRBD2. This CDR3 is built from 14 residues. The junction had 5 bases not matched to a gene; V was cut back by 6 bases and J by 0 bases.

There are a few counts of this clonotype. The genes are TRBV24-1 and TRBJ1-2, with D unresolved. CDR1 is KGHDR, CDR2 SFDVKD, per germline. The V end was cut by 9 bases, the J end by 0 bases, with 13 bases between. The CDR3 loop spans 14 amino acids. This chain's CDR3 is CATARADANYGYTF. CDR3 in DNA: TGTGCCACCGCGAGGGCAGACGCTAACTATGGCTACACCTTC.

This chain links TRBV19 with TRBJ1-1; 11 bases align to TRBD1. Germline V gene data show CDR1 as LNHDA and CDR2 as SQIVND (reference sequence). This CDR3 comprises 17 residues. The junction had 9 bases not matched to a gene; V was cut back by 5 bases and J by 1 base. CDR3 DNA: TGTGCCAGTAGTCCCTGGACAGGGGGCGCGTGGAACACTGAAGCTTTCTTT. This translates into CASSPWTGGAWNTEAFF.

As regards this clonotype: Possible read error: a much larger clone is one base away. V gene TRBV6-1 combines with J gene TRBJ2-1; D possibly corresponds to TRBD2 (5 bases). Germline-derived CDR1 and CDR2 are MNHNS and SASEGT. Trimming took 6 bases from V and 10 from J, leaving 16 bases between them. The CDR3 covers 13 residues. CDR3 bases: TGTGCCAGCAGCCCCGGTCCTAGCCTAGAGCAGTTCTTC. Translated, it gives CASSPGPSLEQFF.

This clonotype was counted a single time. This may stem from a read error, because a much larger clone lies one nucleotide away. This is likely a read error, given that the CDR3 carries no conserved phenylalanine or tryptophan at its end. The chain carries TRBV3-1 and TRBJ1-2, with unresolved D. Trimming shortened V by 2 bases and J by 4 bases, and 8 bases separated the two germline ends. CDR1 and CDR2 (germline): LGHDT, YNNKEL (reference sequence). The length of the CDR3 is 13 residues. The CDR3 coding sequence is TGTGCCAGCAGCCAAACAGAAACCTATGGCTACACCTCC. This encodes CASSQTETYGYTS.

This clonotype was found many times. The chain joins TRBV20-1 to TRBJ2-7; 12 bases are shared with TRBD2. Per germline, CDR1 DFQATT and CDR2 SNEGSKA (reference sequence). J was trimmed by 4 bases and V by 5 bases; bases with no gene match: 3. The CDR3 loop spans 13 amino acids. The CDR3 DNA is TGCAGTGCTCGGACTAGCGGGAATTACGAGCAGTACTTC. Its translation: CSARTSGNYEQYF.

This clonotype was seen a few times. DNA of the CDR3: TGTGCCAGCAGCTTGGATGGGACAGGGCGAGAGACCCAGTACTTC. Protein: CASSLDGTGRETQYF. J is TRBJ2-5 and V is TRBV5-4, with 9 bases that match TRBD1. Germline V gene sequence: CDR1 SGHNT, CDR2 YYREEE (reference sequence). The CDR3 sequence is 15 residues long. The trim removed 0 bases at V and 4 bases at J, leaving 4 bases unmatched.

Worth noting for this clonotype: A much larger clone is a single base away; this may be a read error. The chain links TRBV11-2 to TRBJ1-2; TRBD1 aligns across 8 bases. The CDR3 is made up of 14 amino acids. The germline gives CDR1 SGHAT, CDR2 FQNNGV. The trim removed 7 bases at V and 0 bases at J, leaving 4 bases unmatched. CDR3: CASNLDRANYGYTF. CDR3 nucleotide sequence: TGTGCCAGCAACCTGGACAGGGCTAACTATGGCTACACCTTC.

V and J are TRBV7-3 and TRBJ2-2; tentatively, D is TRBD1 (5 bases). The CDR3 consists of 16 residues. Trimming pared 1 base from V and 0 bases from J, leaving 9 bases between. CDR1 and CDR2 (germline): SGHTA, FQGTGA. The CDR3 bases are TGTGCCAGCAGCTTAATCACAGGTTCGAACACCGGGGAGCTGTTTTTT. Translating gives CASSLITGSNTGELFF.

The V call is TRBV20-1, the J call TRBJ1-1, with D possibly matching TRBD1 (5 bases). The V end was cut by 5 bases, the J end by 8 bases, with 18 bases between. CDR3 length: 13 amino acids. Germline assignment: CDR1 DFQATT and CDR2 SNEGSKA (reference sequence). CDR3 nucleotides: TGCAGTGCTCCTCACATGCAGGGCTTGGAAGCTTTCTTT. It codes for CSAPHMQGLEAFF.

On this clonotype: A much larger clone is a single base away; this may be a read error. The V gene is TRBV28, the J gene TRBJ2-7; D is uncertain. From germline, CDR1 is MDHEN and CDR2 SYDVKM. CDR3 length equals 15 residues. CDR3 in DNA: TGTGCCAGCAGAATTACCGGTGGTGGAATCTACGAGCGGTACTTC. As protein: CASRITGGGIYERYF.

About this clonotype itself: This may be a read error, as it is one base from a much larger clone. The CDR3 sequence: CASSWDRGKEKLLF. The CDR3 DNA reads TGTGCCAGCAGTTGGGACAGGGGTAAGGAAAAACTGCTTTTT. The gene calls are TRBV12-3 or TRBV12-4 and TRBJ1-4; the match to TRBD1 covers 10 bases. This CDR3 contains 14 residues.

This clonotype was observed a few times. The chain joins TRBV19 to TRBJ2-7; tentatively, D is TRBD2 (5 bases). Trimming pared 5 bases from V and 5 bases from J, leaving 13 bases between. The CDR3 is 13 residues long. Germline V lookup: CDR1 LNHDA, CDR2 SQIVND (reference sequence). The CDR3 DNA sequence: TGTGCCAGTAGTCTCCCTCTCGGGGACGAGCAGTACTTC. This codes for CASSLPLGDEQYF.

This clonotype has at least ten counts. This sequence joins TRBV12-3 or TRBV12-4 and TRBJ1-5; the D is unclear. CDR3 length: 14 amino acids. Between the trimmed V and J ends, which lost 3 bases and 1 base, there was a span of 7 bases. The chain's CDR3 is CASSLSRSNQPQHF. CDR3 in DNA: TGTGCCAGCAGTTTGTCTAGGAGCAATCAGCCCCAGCATTTT.

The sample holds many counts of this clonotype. CDR3 in amino acids: CASTRGVEQFF. In DNA form, the CDR3 reads TGTGCCAGCACCCGGGGGGTTGAGCAGTTCTTC. V is TRBV5-4 and J is TRBJ2-1; 7 bases fit TRBD2. From germline, CDR1 is SGHNT and CDR2 YYREEE (reference sequence). V shed 6 bases and J 9 bases; nucleotides not matched to a gene: 3. The CDR3 contains 11 residues.

The CDR3 is CASSYLPGTKNIQYF. The CDR3 DNA sequence: TGTGCCAGCAGTTACCTTCCAGGGACCAAAAACATTCAGTACTTC. This chain links TRBV6-5 with TRBJ2-4, with D perhaps matching TRBD1 (5 bases). V lost 2 bases and J 2 bases, leaving 10 bases between the germline ends. Germline loops: CDR1 MNHEY, CDR2 SVGAGI. The CDR3 loop spans 15 amino acids.